The next 13 T cell receptor beta chains were all read from a single sample in a study of T-cell memory formation after mild COVID-19. In TCRdb, the 5' RACE reads were re-called with MiXCR into one record per CDR3 protein. The repertoire holds about 500,000 distinct CDR3 sequences, roughly 22% seen once, with under 15% in the top ten. The material sequenced was PBMCs or a T cell subset sorted from them (not recorded which). The receptors come from an adult woman who had mild COVID-19 (a few samples of this study predate the infection). Cell type and time point are not known.

A few counts support this clonotype. The rearrangement joins TRBV20-1 to TRBJ2-7; the D gene is possibly TRBD1 (6 bases). Germline-derived CDR1 and CDR2 are DFQATT and SNEGSKA (reference sequence). V was clipped by 5 bases and J by 3 bases, with 20 bases between them. This CDR3 region has 15 residues. For the CDR3, the DNA is TGCAGTGCTCCACCTCGACAGGCGACTATCTACGAGCAGTACTTC. Its protein is CSAPPRQATIYEQYF.

This clonotype has only a few counts. The rearrangement joins TRBV6-5 to TRBJ1-3; the match to TRBD1 covers 8 bases. The V segment lost 4 bases and the J segment 4 bases; nucleotides outside the gene matches: 9. CDR3 size: 16 residues. CDR1 and CDR2 from the germline V gene are MNHEY and SVGAGI. CDR3 DNA: TGTGCCAGCAGTTCAGACCGGGACAGGACCGGAAACACCATATATTTT. Protein: CASSSDRDRTGNTIYF.

The DNA of the CDR3 is TGTGCCAGCAGCGTACAGGGGGGCCACGAGCAGTACTTC. Protein sequence: CASSVQGGHEQYF. This chain connects TRBV9 to TRBJ2-7; D may be TRBD1 (7 bases). CDR1 and CDR2 (germline): SGDLS, YYNGEE. This CDR3 region has 13 residues. The V and J ends lost 1 base and 5 bases respectively, with 10 bases between them.

The table lists this clonotype with many counts. The chain carries TRBV29-1 and TRBJ2-2; 7 bases align to TRBD1. V trimming: 6 bases; J trimming: 1 base; junction bases outside the gene matches: 5. This CDR3 is built from 14 residues. CDR1 is SQVTM, CDR2 ANQGSEA, per germline. CDR3 region: CSVGQALNTGELFF. The CDR3 nucleotides read TGCAGCGTCGGACAGGCGCTGAACACCGGGGAGCTGTTTTTT.

The count of this clonotype is one. V and J are TRBV5-1 and TRBJ1-2; perhaps TRBD1 as D (5 bases). Germline V gene sequence: CDR1 SGHRS, CDR2 YFSETQ. There are 15 residues in the CDR3. V was shortened by 4 bases and J by 4 bases, with 17 bases between the two germline ends. This chain's CDR3 is CASSPGGGRGYGYTF. DNA for the CDR3: TGCGCCAGCAGCCCCGGCGGGGGACGGGGCTATGGCTACACCTTC. Looking up the rest from reference TRBV5-1 and TRBJ1-2 gives the full variable domain: KAGVTQTPRYLIKTRGQQVTLSCSPISGHRSVSWYQQTPGQGLQFLFEYFSETQRNKGNFPGRFSGRQFSNSRSEMNVSTLELGDSALYLCASSPGGGRGYGYTFGSGTRLTVV.

The chain recombines TRBV28 with TRBJ2-7, with D tentatively TRBD1 (5 bases). Trimming took 6 bases from V and 0 from J, leaving 9 bases between them. From germline, CDR1 is MDHEN and CDR2 SYDVKM. This CDR3 is 13 amino acids long. In DNA, the CDR3 is TGTGCCAGCAGAGGGGTAAACTCCTACGAGCAGTACTTC. Its protein is CASRGVNSYEQYF.

The sample holds a few counts of this clonotype. The chain employs TRBV13 and TRBJ2-5, with TRBD2 as a possible D gene (5 bases). Trimming left V 6 bases short and J 5 bases short, with 10 bases between. Germline V gene lookup returns CDR1 PRHDT and CDR2 FYEKMQ (reference sequence). CDR3 size: 12 residues. DNA for the CDR3: TGTGCCAGCAGACATCCGGGGGAGACCCAGTACTTC. Its protein product is CASRHPGETQYF.

This clonotype was recorded a few times. The chain recombines TRBV10-3 with TRBJ2-7; maybe TRBD2 (6 bases). CDR1 and CDR2 from the germline V gene are ENHRY and SYGVKD. V was pared by 4 bases and J by 3 bases, with 13 bases between. This CDR3 has 14 amino acids. The CDR3 sequence is CAISVSGALYEQYF. CDR3 coding DNA: TGTGCCATCAGTGTTTCGGGAGCCCTCTACGAGCAGTACTTC.

The chain employs TRBV20-1 and TRBJ2-1, with 16 bases fitting TRBD2. Germline CDR1 is DFQATT and CDR2 is SNEGSKA (reference sequence). This CDR3 region has 18 residues. J was trimmed by 7 bases and V by 6 bases; bases with no gene match: 15. The CDR3 DNA sequence: TGCAGTGCCTCCGGGACCGGGACTAGCGGGGGGGTCAGTAATGAGCAGTTCTTC. Translation: CSASGTGTSGGVSNEQFF.

This clonotype was seen a few times. The chain is built from TRBV10-3 and TRBJ2-7, with D perhaps matching TRBD2 (6 bases). CDR1 is ENHRY and CDR2 is SYGVKD in the germline V gene. V gave up 0 bases and J gave up 5 bases, with 14 bases separating them. This CDR3 contains 15 residues. Here the CDR3 reads CAISESGGNGNEQYF. The CDR3 DNA follows: TGTGCCATCAGTGAGTCGGGGGGAAACGGGAACGAGCAGTACTTC.

The chain employs TRBV5-4 and TRBJ1-1; D may be TRBD1 (5 bases). V dropped 4 bases and J dropped 1 base, with 11 bases sitting between them. CDR1 is SGHNT, CDR2 YYREEE, per germline (reference sequence). This CDR3 contains 14 residues. The CDR3 sequence is CASSPGLPNTEAFF. The CDR3 DNA reads as TGTGCCAGCAGCCCGGGACTCCCGAACACTGAAGCTTTCTTT.

This clonotype appeared a few times. CDR3: CASSLSFGSSGDTQYF. In DNA, the CDR3 is TGTGCCAGCAGTTTATCGTTTGGTAGCTCGGGGGATACGCAGTATTTT. The gene calls are TRBV27 and TRBJ2-3; D may be TRBD2 (5 bases). This CDR3 is 16 amino acids long. The V and J ends lost 0 bases and 6 bases respectively, with 16 bases between them. CDR1 MNHEY and CDR2 SMNVEV come from the germline V gene (reference sequence).

The table lists this clonotype with a few counts. CDR3 amino acids: CASSVEGIQPQHF. The CDR3 DNA reads as TGTGCCAGCAGCGTAGAGGGGATTCAGCCCCAGCATTTT. The J gene is TRBJ1-5, the V gene TRBV9; TRBD1 is a possible D gene (5 bases). The CDR3 loop spans 13 amino acids. V shed 0 bases and J shed 6 bases, with 7 bases lying between them. CDR1 and CDR2 from the germline V gene are SGDLS and YYNGEE.